This T cell receptor beta chain was sequenced for a study of cytotoxic CD8 clonotypes in ibrutinib-treated CLL. On the study more broadly: Among the patients, about a dozen presented as relapsed/refractory and fewer than 16 as treatment-naive; around 18 showed unmutated IGHV. General study points: Samples were collected at differing times from sustained-remission and progressing patients.

This table comes from immunoSEQ multiplex PCR, and its TCRdb copy is limited to in-frame clones, with some not included. Among some 200,000 clones, over 65% were seen once, and the ten largest hold roughly 5.9%. Concerning this clone itself: The antigen remains unidentified.

CDR1 and CDR2 (germline): SEHNR, FQNEAQ (reference sequence). The CDR3 loop spans 15 amino acids. The V gene lost 6 bases and the J gene lost 4 bases, with 19 bases spanning the gap. This receptor was obtained from a human donor with chronic lymphocytic leukemia. This rearrangement joins TRBV7-9 to TRBJ2-7; possibly TRBD2 for D (5 bases). The input for sequencing was PBMCs, taken after 12 months of ibrutinib treatment. Here the CDR3 reads CASSSGPLRGYEQYF. For the CDR3, the DNA is TGTGCCAGCAGTTCCGGACCCCTTCGGGGTTACGAGCAGTACTTC.